The sequence of this T cell receptor (beta chain) was determined in a study of cytomegalovirus exposure and HLA in healthy donors. Study results and caveats: An observed cluster of highly shared sequence variants was recorded as a likely sequencing artifact. Reportedly, diagnosis of cytomegalovirus status by the classifier showed high specificity and sensitivity.

13 Jbeta primers and 60 Vbeta primers were used for the PCR. In the study's own analysis: Later, roughly 80 million unique TCR beta chains were counted in an analysis, and about 10 million of them were shared. Some clones are missing from TCRdb's copy, which holds only in-frame ones; the method was immunoSEQ multiplex PCR. V, J and clone size reflect that table, while D and trimming were determined from the DNA. The repertoire holds around 120,000 clones, with roughly four fifths as singletons. A note on this clone: Its specificity is not known.

Input material: PBMCs. The receptor was isolated from a man between 45 and 60 years old in good health and CMV-seropositive.

The DNA for the CDR3 is TGTGCCAGCAGCGTAGGAGGAGAGGGGGCGTACGAGCAGTACTTC. Its protein product is CASSVGGEGAYEQYF. The genes are TRBV9 and TRBJ2-7, with 7 bases fitting TRBD1. The CDR3 contains 15 residues. V was pared by 0 bases and J by 4 bases, with 7 bases of the junction left unmatched. CDR1 SGDLS and CDR2 YYNGEE come from the germline V gene.